This T cell receptor (beta chain) was recovered during a study of neurological immune-mediated disorders. Study-level points and caveats: The expanded clones of different subjects shared no CDR3 amino acid sequences (suggesting private repertoires in all groups). Any association between clinical or MRI features and the multiple sclerosis repertoire cluster was absent.

Per the germline V gene, CDR1 is SNHLY and CDR2 is FYNNEI. V gave up 4 bases and J gave up 0 bases, with 1 base separating them. The CDR3 consists of 11 residues. TCRdb used MiXCR to reprocess the 5' RACE reads, holding one entry per CDR3 protein. The repertoire holds tens of thousands of distinct CDR3 sequences, with approximately 3.8% as singletons. This clonotype was seen at least ten times. Its specificity is not known. The clonotype originates from a man aged 25-45 years with multiple sclerosis. Material for sequencing was PBMCs. The chain couples TRBV2 to TRBJ2-7; D unresolved. CDR3 sequence reads: CASSVSYEQYF. CDR3 in DNA: TGTGCCAGCAGTGTCTCCTACGAGCAGTACTTC.